This TCR beta chain appears in the sequencing data of a study of tissue T cells after allogeneic stem cell transplantation. General study findings and limits: The patient cohort was small and clinically heterogeneous, with limited sampling depth. Alloreactivity or antigen specificity of tissue TCRs was not determined; some clones might be host cells. In patients and mice, blood and spleen missed much of tissue repertoire.

Only a few counts were recorded for this clone. Its specificity is not known. The genes are named according to mouse. The missing CDR3 end, 1 residue past where the read stops, is filled in from the germline J gene. J lost 7 bases, V lost 6 bases, and 9 bases had no gene match. CDR1 and CDR2 from the germline V gene are NSHNY and SYGAGN. This CDR3 has 14 residues. The assay was immunoSEQ multiplex PCR, and TCRdb's table has in-frame clones only and misses some. The data hold more than 20,000 clones, with 72% observed a single time. The chain has TRBV13-1 and TRBJ2-7; 11 bases are a match to TRBD2. The clonotype originates from a female BALB/c mouse in good health. The MHC haplotype of this mouse line is H2-d. The sequenced material came from spleen. The CDR3 region is CASTPTGGAQEQYF. The sequenced part of the CDR3 DNA is TGTGCCAGCACCCCTACTGGGGGGGCGCAAGAACAGTAC.